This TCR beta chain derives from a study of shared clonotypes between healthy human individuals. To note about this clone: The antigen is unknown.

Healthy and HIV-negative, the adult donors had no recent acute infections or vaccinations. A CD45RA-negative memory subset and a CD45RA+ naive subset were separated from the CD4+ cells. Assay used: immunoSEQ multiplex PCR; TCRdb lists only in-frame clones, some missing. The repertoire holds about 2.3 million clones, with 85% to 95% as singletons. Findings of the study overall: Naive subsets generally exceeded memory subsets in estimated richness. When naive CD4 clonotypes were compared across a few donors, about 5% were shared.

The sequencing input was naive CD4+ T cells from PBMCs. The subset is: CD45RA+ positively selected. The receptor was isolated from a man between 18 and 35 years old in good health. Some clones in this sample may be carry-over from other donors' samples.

CDR3 sequence (DNA): TGCGCCAGCAGCCCAATAGGACAGGACTCTGGAAACACCATATATTTT. This gives the protein CASSPIGQDSGNTIYF. The V gene is TRBV5-1, the J gene TRBJ1-3; 7 bases align to TRBD1. The CDR3 is 16 amino acids. The V gene end was trimmed by 4 bases and the J gene end by 0 bases; junction bases not matched to a gene: 7. Germline-derived CDR1 and CDR2 are SGHRS and YFSETQ.